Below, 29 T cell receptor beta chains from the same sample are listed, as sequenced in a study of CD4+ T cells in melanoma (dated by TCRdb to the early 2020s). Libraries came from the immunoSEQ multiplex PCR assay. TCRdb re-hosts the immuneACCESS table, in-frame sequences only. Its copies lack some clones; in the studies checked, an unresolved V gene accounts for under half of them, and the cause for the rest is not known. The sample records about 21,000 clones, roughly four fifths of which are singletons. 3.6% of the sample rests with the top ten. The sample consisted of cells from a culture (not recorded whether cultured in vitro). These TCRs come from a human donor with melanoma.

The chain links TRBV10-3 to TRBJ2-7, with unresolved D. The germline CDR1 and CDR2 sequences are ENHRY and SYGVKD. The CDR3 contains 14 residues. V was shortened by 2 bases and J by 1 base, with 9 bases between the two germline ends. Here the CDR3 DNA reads TGTGCCATCAGTGAGCGGACGGCGTCCTACGAGCAGTACTTC. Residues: CAISERTASYEQYF.

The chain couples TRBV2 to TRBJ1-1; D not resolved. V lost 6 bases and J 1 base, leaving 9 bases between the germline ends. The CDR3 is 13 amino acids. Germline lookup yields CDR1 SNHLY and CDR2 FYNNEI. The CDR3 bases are TGTGCCAGCAGCGTTGACGCGAACACTGAAGCTTTCTTT. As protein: CASSVDANTEAFF.

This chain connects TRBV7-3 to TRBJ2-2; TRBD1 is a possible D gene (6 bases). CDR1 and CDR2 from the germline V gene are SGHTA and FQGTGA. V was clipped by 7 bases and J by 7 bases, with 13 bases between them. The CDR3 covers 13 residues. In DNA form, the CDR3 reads TGTGCCAGCACGAGCCAGGGGCTCGGGGAGCTGTTTTTT. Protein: CASTSQGLGELFF.

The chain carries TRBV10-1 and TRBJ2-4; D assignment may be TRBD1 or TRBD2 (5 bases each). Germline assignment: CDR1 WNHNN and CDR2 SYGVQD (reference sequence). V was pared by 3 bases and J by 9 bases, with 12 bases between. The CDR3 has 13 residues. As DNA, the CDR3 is TGCGCCAGCAGTGACCCCCCAGGGAGCATTCAGTACTTC. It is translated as CASSDPPGSIQYF.

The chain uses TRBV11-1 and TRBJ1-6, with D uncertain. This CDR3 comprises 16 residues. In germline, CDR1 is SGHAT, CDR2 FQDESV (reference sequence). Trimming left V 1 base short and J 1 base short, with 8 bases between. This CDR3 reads CASSLDRQSYNSPLHF. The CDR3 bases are TGTGCCAGCAGCTTAGATCGGCAATCCTATAATTCACCCCTCCACTTT. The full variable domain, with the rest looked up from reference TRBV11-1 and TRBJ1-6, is EAEVAQSPRYKITEKSQAVAFWCDPISGHATLYWYRQILGQGPELLVQFQDESVVDDSQLPKDRFSAERLKGVDSTLKIQPAELGDSAMYLCASSLDRQSYNSPLHFGNGTRLTVT.

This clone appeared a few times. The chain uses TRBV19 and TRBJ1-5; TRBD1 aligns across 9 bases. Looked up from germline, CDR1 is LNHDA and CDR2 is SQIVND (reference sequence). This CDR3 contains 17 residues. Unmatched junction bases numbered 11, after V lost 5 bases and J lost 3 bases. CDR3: CASSSTPGQGINQPQHF. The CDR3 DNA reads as TGTGCCAGTAGTTCTACTCCGGGACAGGGAATCAATCAGCCCCAGCATTTT.

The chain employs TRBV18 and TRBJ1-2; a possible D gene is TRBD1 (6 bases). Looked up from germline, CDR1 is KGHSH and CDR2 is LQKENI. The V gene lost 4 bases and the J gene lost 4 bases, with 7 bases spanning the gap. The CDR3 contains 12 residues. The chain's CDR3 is CASSLDSYGYTF. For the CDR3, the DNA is TGTGCCAGCTCACTGGACAGCTATGGCTACACCTTC.

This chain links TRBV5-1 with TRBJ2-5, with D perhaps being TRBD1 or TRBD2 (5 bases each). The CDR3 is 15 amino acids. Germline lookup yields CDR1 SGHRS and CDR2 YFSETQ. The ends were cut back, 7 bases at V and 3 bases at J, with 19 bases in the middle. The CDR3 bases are TGCGCCAGCTACGCCGGGATCGACAGAGAAGAGACCCAGTACTTC. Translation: CASYAGIDREETQYF.

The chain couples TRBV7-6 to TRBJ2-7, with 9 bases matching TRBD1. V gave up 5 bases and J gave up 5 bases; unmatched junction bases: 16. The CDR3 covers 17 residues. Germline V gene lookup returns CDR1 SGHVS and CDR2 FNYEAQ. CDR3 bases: TGTGCCAGCAGCATTTCACAGGGGGCGCCTTCAATCCACGAGCAGTACTTC. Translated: CASSISQGAPSIHEQYF. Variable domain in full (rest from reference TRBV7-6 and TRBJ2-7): GAGVSQSPRYKVTKRGQDVALRCDPISGHVSLYWYRQALGQGPEFLTYFNYEAQQDKSGLPNDRFSAERPEGSISTLTIQRTEQRDSAMYRCASSISQGAPSIHEQYFGPGTRLTVT.

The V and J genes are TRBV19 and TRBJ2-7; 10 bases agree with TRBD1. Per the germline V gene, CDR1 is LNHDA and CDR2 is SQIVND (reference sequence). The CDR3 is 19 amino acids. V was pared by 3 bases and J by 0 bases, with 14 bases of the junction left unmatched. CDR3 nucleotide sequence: TGTGCCAGTAGTATGCCGGGACAGGGGACAGTAGCGGGCTCCTACGAGCAGTACTTC. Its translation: CASSMPGQGTVAGSYEQYF.

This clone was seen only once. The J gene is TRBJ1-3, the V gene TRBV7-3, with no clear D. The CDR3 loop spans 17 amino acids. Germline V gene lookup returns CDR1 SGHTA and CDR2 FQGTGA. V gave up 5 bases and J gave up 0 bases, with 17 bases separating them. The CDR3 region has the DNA TGTGCCAGCAGCCCAATTCGACGGGAATACTCTGGAAACACCATATATTTT. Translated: CASSPIRREYSGNTIYF.

CDR3 in amino acids: CSARKSTEQFF. The CDR3 DNA reads as TGCAGTGCTAGAAAATCGACCGAGCAGTTCTTC. The chain couples TRBV20-1 to TRBJ2-1; D is ambiguous. Trimming took off 2 bases at V and 10 bases at J, with 9 bases between the two ends. Looked up from germline, CDR1 is DFQATT and CDR2 is SNEGSKA (reference sequence). CDR3 length equals 11 residues.

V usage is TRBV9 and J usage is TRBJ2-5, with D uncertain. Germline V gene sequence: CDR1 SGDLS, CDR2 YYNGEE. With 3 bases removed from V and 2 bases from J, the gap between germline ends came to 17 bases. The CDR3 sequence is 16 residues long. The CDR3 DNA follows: TGTGCCAGCAGCGCAACTCCCCGGCTGGATCAAGAGACCCAGTACTTC. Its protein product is CASSATPRLDQETQYF.

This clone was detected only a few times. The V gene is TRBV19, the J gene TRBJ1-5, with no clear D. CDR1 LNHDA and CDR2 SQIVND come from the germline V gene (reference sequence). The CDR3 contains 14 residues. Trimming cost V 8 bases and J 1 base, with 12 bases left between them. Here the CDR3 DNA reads TGTGCCAGTCAGGTCACGGCCAGCAATCAGCCCCAGCATTTT. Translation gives CASQVTASNQPQHF.

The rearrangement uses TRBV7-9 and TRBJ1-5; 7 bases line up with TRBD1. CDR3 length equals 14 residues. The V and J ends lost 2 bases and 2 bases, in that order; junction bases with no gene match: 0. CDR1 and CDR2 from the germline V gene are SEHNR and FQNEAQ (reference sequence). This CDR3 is CASSLTGGNQPQHF. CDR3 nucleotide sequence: TGTGCCAGCAGCTTAACAGGGGGCAATCAGCCCCAGCATTTT.

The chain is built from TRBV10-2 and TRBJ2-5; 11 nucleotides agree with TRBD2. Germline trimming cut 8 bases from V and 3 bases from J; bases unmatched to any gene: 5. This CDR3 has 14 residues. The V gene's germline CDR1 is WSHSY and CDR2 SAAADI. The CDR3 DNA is TGCGCCAGCCGAGGACTAGCGGGTGAAGAGACCCAGTACTTC. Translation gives CASRGLAGEETQYF.

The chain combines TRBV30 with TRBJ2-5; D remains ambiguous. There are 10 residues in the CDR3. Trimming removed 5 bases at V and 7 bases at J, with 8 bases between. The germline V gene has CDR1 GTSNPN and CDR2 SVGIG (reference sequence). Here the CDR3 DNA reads TGTGCCTGGGGTTTGGGGACCCAGTACTTC. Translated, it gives CAWGLGTQYF.

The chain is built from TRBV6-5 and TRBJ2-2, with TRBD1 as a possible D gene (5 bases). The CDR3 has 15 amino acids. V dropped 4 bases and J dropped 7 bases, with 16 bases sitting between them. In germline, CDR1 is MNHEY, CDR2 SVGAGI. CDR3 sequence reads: CASSWQTGAGGELFF. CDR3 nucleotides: TGTGCCAGCAGTTGGCAAACAGGAGCAGGCGGGGAGCTGTTTTTT.

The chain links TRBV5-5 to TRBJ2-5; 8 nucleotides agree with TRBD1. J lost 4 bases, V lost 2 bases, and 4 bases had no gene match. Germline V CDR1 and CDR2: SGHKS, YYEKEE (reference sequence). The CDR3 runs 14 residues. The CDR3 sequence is CASSFTGGLETQYF. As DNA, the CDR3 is TGTGCCAGCAGCTTTACAGGGGGACTAGAGACCCAGTACTTC.

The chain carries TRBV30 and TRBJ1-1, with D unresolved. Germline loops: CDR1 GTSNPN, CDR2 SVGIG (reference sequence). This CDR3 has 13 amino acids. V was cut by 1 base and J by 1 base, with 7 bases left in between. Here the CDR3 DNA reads TGTGCCTGGAGTGCGCAGCCGAACACTGAAGCTTTCTTT. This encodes CAWSAQPNTEAFF.

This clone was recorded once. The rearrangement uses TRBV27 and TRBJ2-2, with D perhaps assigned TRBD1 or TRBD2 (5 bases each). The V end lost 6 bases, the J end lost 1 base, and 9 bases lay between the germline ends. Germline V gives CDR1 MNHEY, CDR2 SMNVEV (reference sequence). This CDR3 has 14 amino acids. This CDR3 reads CASRGVWNTGELFF. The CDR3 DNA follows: TGTGCCAGCAGGGGGGTGTGGAACACCGGGGAGCTGTTTTTT.

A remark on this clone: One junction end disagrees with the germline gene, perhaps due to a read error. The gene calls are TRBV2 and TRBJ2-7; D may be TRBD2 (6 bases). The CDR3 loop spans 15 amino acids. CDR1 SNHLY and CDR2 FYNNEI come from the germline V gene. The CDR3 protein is CASTGLVTRSGKTAF. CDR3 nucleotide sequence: TGTGCCAGCACGGGACTTGTGACCCGTTCGGGAAAGACCGCCTTC.

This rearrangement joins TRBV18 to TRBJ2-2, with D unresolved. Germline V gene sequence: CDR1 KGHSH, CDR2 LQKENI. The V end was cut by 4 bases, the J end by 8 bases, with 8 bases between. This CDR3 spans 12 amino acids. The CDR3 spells CASSQQLGELFF. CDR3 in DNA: TGTGCCAGCTCACAACAGCTGGGGGAGCTGTTTTTT.

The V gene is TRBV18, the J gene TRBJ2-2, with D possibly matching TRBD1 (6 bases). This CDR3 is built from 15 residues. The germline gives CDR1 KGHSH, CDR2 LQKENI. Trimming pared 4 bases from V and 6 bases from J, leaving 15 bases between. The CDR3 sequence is CASSRQTGFPGELFF. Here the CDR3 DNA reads TGTGCCAGCTCACGCCAGACAGGATTCCCCGGGGAGCTGTTTTTT.

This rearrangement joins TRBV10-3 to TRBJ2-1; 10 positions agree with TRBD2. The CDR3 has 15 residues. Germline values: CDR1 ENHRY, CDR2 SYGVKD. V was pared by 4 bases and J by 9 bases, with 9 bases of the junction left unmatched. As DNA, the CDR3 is TGTGCCATCAGTGTGAGCGGGGGGGCCGTCGGTGAGCAGTTCTTC. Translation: CAISVSGGAVGEQFF.

CDR3 DNA: TGTGCCAGCCGAACGGGGGGAACGAACACCGGGGAGCTGTTTTTT. Translation: CASRTGGTNTGELFF. The V call is TRBV7-3, the J call TRBJ2-2; 7 bases are a match to TRBD2. Germline CDR1 SGHTA, CDR2 FQGTGA. V lost 8 bases, J lost 0 bases, and 6 bases stayed unmatched. There are 15 residues in the CDR3.

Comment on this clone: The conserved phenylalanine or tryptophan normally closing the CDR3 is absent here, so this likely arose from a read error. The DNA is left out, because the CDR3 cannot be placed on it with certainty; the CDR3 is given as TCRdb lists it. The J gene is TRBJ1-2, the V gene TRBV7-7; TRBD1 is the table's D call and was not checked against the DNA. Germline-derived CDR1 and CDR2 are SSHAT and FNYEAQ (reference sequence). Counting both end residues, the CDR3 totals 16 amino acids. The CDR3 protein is CASSEGIDRIWTDRIR.

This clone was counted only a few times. The CDR3 sequence is CASSTNRGPLHF. For the CDR3, the DNA is TGTGCCAGTAGTACCAACAGGGGTCCCCTCCACTTT. The chain uses TRBV19 and TRBJ1-6, with TRBD1 matching over 7 bases. Germline lookup yields CDR1 LNHDA and CDR2 SQIVND (reference sequence). The V gene end was trimmed by 4 bases and the J gene end by 13 bases; junction bases not matched to a gene: 4. CDR3 length: 12 amino acids.

CDR3 sequence reads: CASSPQNLGNIQYF. CDR3 bases: TGTGCCAGCTCACCCCAGAATCTTGGAAACATTCAGTACTTC. The chain carries TRBV18 and TRBJ2-4; D call uncertain. CDR1 KGHSH and CDR2 LQKENI come from the germline V gene. This CDR3 has 14 residues. The V gene lost 3 bases and the J gene lost 6 bases, with 12 bases spanning the gap.